This record looks at one T cell receptor (beta chain) sequence and its context. What antigen it recognizes has not been identified. No clone much larger than this one lies a single base away; base qualities are absent. This record comes from a study of blood T cell repertoires in COVID-19 (dated by TCRdb to 2020 to 2022). Study-wide context: Collaborator samples came from the United States, Italy and Spain and covered acute and convalescent phases of COVID-19. Samples came from the ongoing ImmuneRACE study (first 160 participants) plus 1,254 subjects from 6 global collaborators. Where available, HLA class I and class II types were taken from metadata supplied by the sample provider and were not determined by assay-based typing. The material from the prospective study consisted of cDNA or gDNA derived from T cells, B-cell-depleted T cells, or PBMCs. Subjects who had been exposed to COVID-19, were actively infected with it, or had recovered from it provided the deeply sampled blood TCRbeta repertoires that made up the dataset. The repertoires were released in a freely available public database intended as a resource for research on the immune response to SARS-CoV-2. Nearly every sample came with metadata listing a de-identified subject ID, COVID-19 status, age in years and sex. General findings and caveats noted by the study authors: How much clinical and demographic metadata was included differed by source and by participant, and the metadata was provided uncurated.

The CDR3, cysteine through phenylalanine, is 15 amino acids long. The DNA shown is the 45-base CDR3, in frame from base 1. The germline V gene provides CDR1 MDHEN and CDR2 SYDVKM. V and J are truncated by 8 bases and 4 bases respectively, leaving an intervening sequence of 18 bases. The immunoSEQ Assay, a bias-controlled multiplex PCR, was used to amplify TCRbeta CDR3 regions from genomic DNA. Per the original workflow: Nucleated cell counts per sample were estimated from amplification of reference gene primers within the assay. Sequence reads were collapsed and filtered to measure the absolute abundance of every unique TCRbeta CDR3 rearrangement. For each sample, productive Simpson clonality was calculated as the square root of Simpson's diversity index across productive rearrangements. TCRdb took over this immuneACCESS table, retaining in-frame rearrangements with V and J assigned. Such tables are incomplete; in checked studies, under half of the missing clones stem from an unresolved V gene, and the remainder is unexplained. V and J calls and clone size are those listed in that table; D and trimming were worked out from the DNA. This sample comprises some 91,000 clones, 90% of them detected only once. 1.7% of the sample is taken by the ten largest.

Whole blood was collected in K2EDTA tubes by collaborating institutions according to the institutions' own protocols. For TCRbeta analysis, collaborators shipped samples as frozen whole blood, isolated PBMCs, or DNA extracted from either of those sample types. The sequencing sample was made of peripheral blood. Recombination linked TRBV28 to TRBJ1-3, and the D gene may be TRBD1, 5 bases matching. The sequence came from a man aged 55 to 70 with acute or convalescent COVID-19. The DNA reads TGTGCCAGCCTCCGGGCGGGGACGGGAGGAAACACCATATATTTT. Translated, this is CASLRAGTGGNTIYF.